The 2 T cell receptor beta chains below come from one sample, sequenced in a study of glioma-infiltrating T cells. Using RNA template, CDR3s of TCR alpha and beta were amplified with iRepertoire arm-PCR. Using its own MiXCR run on the multiplex PCR reads, TCRdb lists one record per CDR3 protein. The sample comprises under 150,000 distinct CDR3 sequences, 30% to 40% of which are singletons, and around 20% rests with the top ten. Sequenced sample: glioma tissue, nonneoplastic brain tissue, or PBMCs (not recorded which). The receptors come from a human donor with low-grade glioma or glioblastoma, undergoing nonglioma brain surgery, or in good health (not recorded which).

This clonotype was picked up many times. The gene calls are TRBV20-1 and TRBJ1-1; D possibly corresponds to TRBD1 (5 bases). V dropped 0 bases and J dropped 4 bases, with 15 bases sitting between them. The CDR3 is made up of 15 amino acids. Germline V gives CDR1 DFQATT, CDR2 SNEGSKA (reference sequence). The CDR3: CSARDSLTDFTEAFF. CDR3 DNA sequence: TGCAGTGCTAGAGATTCCCTGACAGATTTCACTGAAGCTTTCTTT.

V is TRBV4-1 and J is TRBJ1-1; TRBD1 matches 8 bases. CDR1 is MGHRA and CDR2 is YSYEKL in the germline V gene. V lost 2 bases to trimming and J lost 1 base; unmatched junction nucleotides: 3. This CDR3 contains 15 residues. The CDR3 DNA reads as TGCGCCAGCAGCCAACAGGACAGGGCGAACACTGAAGCTTTCTTT. Translation: CASSQQDRANTEAFF.